The 16 T cell receptor beta chains in this list originate from one sample, sequenced in a study of T cell responses to AZD1222 COVID-19 vaccine. Measured with immunoSEQ multiplex PCR; TCRdb has only the in-frame clones, and not every one. Of 150,000 to 160,000 clones in the sample, 85% to 90% are singletons; the top ten hold about 5.1%. The material sequenced was peripheral blood, taken on day 0 of MenACWY control vaccination. These TCRs come from an adult in good health.

V and J are TRBV30 and TRBJ2-7, with 7 bases lining up with TRBD2. The germline V gene encodes CDR1 GTSNPN and CDR2 SVGIG (reference sequence). J gave up 6 bases and V 5 bases, and 10 bases lay outside the gene matches. The CDR3 extends over 13 amino acids. DNA for the CDR3: TGTGCCTGGTCCCAACGACGGGAGGTCGAGCAGTACTTC. This sequence encodes CAWSQRREVEQYF.

This clone was seen a few times. The chain carries TRBV14 and TRBJ1-6, with D hard to call. CDR1 SGHDN and CDR2 FVKESK come from the germline V gene. V was trimmed by 0 bases and J by 9 bases, leaving 15 bases between them. The CDR3 has 16 amino acids. Here the CDR3 DNA reads TGTGCCAGCAGCCAAGATTTAGGGCAGGTAGCTTCACCCCTCCACTTT. It encodes CASSQDLGQVASPLHF.

The chain has TRBV29-1 and TRBJ1-1; 7 nucleotides match TRBD1. CDR3 size: 13 residues. Trimming cost V 7 bases and J 0 bases; bases outside gene matches: 5. CDR1 SQVTM and CDR2 ANQGSEA come from the germline V gene. This chain's CDR3 is CSGYRGLNTEAFF. The CDR3 DNA follows: TGCAGCGGGTACAGGGGATTGAACACTGAAGCTTTCTTT.

The chain employs TRBV12-5 and TRBJ1-1; 9 bases align to TRBD1. The CDR3 runs 18 residues. V dropped 0 bases and J dropped 3; count of bases not matched to a gene: 11. In germline, CDR1 is LGHNT, CDR2 FRNRAP. This CDR3 is CASGLVRDGQGFYTEAFF. The CDR3 DNA sequence: TGTGCTAGTGGTTTGGTGAGAGACGGACAGGGGTTTTACACTGAAGCTTTCTTT.

This chain links TRBV2 with TRBJ2-3; TRBD2 agrees at 9 bases. After removal of 2 bases from V and 3 bases from J, the junction contained 6 bases not matched to a gene. The CDR3 has 16 amino acids. The germline V gene has CDR1 SNHLY and CDR2 FYNNEI. The CDR3 loop reads CASSEIASGVTDTQYF. The CDR3 bases are TGTGCCAGCAGTGAAATTGCTAGCGGGGTGACAGATACGCAGTATTTT.

This clone occurred once. This chain's CDR3 is CASSLGQTETQYF. In DNA, the CDR3 is TGCGCCAGCAGCTTGGGACAGACAGAGACCCAGTACTTC. This chain links TRBV5-1 with TRBJ2-5; D might be TRBD1 (5 bases). CDR3 length equals 13 residues. Between the trimmed V and J ends, which lost 0 bases and 4 bases, there was a span of 7 bases. CDR1 SGHRS and CDR2 YFSETQ come from the germline V gene.

The chain employs TRBV3-1 (or the pseudogene TRBV3-2) and TRBJ2-4; D call uncertain. The V end was cut by 3 bases, the J end by 0 bases, with 18 bases between. CDR3 size: 18 residues. CDR1 is LGHDT and CDR2 is YNNKEL in the germline V gene (reference sequence). For the CDR3, the DNA is TGTGCCAGCAGCCACTCCCTTGGACCGATTCTAGCCAAAAACATTCAGTACTTC. It yields the protein CASSHSLGPILAKNIQYF.

The chain couples TRBV5-1 to TRBJ2-3; tentatively, D is TRBD1 or TRBD2 (5 bases each). Trimming left V 2 bases short and J 2 bases short, with 12 bases between. The CDR3 is 15 amino acids. Per the germline V gene, CDR1 is SGHRS and CDR2 is YFSETQ. In DNA, the CDR3 is TGCGCCAGCAGCTTTTCTCTAGGGACCACAGATACGCAGTATTTT. As protein: CASSFSLGTTDTQYF.

The chain carries TRBV11-2 and TRBJ1-1; D not certain. Trimming left V 3 bases short and J 6 bases short, with 26 bases between. The CDR3 runs 18 residues. From germline, CDR1 is SGHAT and CDR2 FQNNGV. The CDR3 reads CASSFPPGYRTLGAEAFF. In nucleotides, the CDR3 is TGTGCCAGCAGCTTCCCCCCGGGATATCGCACCCTGGGCGCTGAAGCTTTCTTT.

The chain carries TRBV7-8 and TRBJ1-6, with a possible D match to TRBD1 (5 bases). The CDR3 loop spans 14 amino acids. Deletions cut 2 bases from V and 8 bases from J, with 10 bases between. Germline V gives CDR1 SGHVS, CDR2 FQNEAQ. DNA of the CDR3: TGTGCCAGCAGCTTAACGCAGGGTTATTCACCCCTCCACTTT. Protein sequence: CASSLTQGYSPLHF.

The rearrangement joins TRBV2 to TRBJ1-5; TRBD1 aligns across 7 bases. Unmatched junction bases numbered 6, after V lost 5 bases and J lost 5 bases. This CDR3 is built from 14 residues. CDR1 is SNHLY and CDR2 is FYNNEI in the germline V gene. The CDR3 region is CASSSTGDHQPQHF. The DNA for the CDR3 is TGTGCCAGCAGTTCTACAGGGGATCATCAGCCCCAGCATTTT.

The rearrangement joins TRBV11-3 to TRBJ2-5; the D gene is possibly TRBD2 (6 bases). CDR1 and CDR2 from the germline V gene are SGHNT and YENEEA. V lost 5 bases to trimming and J lost 5 bases, with 18 bases between them. This CDR3 is built from 15 residues. This CDR3 reads CASSLGDGGRETQYF. The CDR3 DNA is TGTGCCAGCAGCCTCGGGGACGGGGGAAGGGAGACCCAGTACTTC.

The chain has TRBV28 and TRBJ2-7, with D uncertain. In germline, CDR1 is MDHEN, CDR2 SYDVKM. Trimming took 6 bases from V and 6 from J, leaving 18 bases between them. The CDR3 has 14 amino acids. CDR3: CASSPRHLGSEQYV. DNA for the CDR3: TGTGCCAGCAGCCCCCGACATCTGGGTTCCGAGCAGTACGTC.

This chain connects TRBV6-5 to TRBJ2-3; possible D gene TRBD2, 5 bases. Germline CDR1 MNHEY, CDR2 SVGAGI. The CDR3 has 16 amino acids. V lost 4 bases and J lost 0, with 14 bases in between. The CDR3 is CASSSGILSSTDTQYF. The CDR3 coding sequence is TGTGCCAGCAGTTCGGGGATTTTAAGTAGCACAGATACGCAGTATTTT.

The count of this clone is one. The chain is built from TRBV12-3 or TRBV12-4 and TRBJ1-5; D is uncertain. CDR3 length: 12 residues. The ends were cut back, 8 bases at V and 11 bases at J, with 16 bases in the middle. CDR3 loop: CASQATHQAQHF. CDR3 DNA sequence: TGTGCCAGCCAGGCCACACACCAGGCCCAGCATTTT.

The chain has TRBV10-1 and TRBJ1-2; 8 bases agree with TRBD1. The ends lost 4 bases at V and 9 bases at J; junction bases unmatched: 7. CDR1 and CDR2 (germline): WNHNN, SYGVQD (reference sequence). This CDR3 has 13 residues. The CDR3 DNA reads TGCGCCAGCAGTGGAGGGGCAGGGGGCCGCTACACCTTC. Residues: CASSGGAGGRYTF.